This T cell receptor (beta chain) came from a study of graft-versus-host responses after intestinal transplantation. About the study: Among the recipients, transplants were multivisceral, liver-intestinal, or isolated intestinal. Notes on the study in general: Association was observed between peak circulating GvH clone levels and early post-transplant HvG declines.

The CDR3 contains 18 residues. Losses at the gene ends were 3 bases for V and 3 bases for J; bases not matched to a gene: 14. This clone was detected once. Its antigen is not identified. Only in-frame clones appear in the TCRdb table, and some are missing; sequencing was by immunoSEQ multiplex PCR. The repertoire holds roughly 100,000 clones, roughly 93% seen once, with 1.2% in the top ten. This clonotype was obtained from a human donor who received an intestinal transplant. The chain recombines TRBV23-1 with TRBJ2-5; 9 bases fit TRBD2. TRBV23-1 is known as an ORF, though its function is uncertain. Source: unstimulated CD8+ T cells sorted from spleen or lymph node cells, taken before intestinal transplant. The chain's CDR3 is CASSQGIRCGGAEETQYF. The CDR3 coding sequence is TGCGCCAGCAGTCAGGGGATTAGGTGCGGGGGGGCGGAAGAGACCCAGTACTTC.